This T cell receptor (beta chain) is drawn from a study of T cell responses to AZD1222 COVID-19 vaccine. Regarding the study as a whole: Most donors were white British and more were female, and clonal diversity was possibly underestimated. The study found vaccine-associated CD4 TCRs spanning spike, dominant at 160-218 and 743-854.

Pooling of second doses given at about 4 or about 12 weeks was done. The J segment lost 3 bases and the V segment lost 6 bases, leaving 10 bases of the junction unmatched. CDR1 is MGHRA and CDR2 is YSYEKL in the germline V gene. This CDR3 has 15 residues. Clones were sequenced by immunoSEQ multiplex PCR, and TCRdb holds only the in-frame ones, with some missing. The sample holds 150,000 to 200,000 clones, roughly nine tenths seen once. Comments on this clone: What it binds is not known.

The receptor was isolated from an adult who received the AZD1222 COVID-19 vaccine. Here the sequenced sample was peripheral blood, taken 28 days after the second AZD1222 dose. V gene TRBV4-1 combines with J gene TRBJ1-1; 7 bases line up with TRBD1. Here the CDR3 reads CASRPARGTDTEAFF. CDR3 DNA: TGCGCCAGCAGGCCAGCCAGGGGGACAGACACTGAAGCTTTCTTT.